This record looks at one TCR beta chain sequence and its context. Profiled with immunoSEQ multiplex PCR; TCRdb holds only in-frame clones, not every one. The sample yields some 80,000 clones, 98% seen once. The data stem from a study of Tregs in tolerant kidney transplant recipients. The CDR3 contains 15 residues. The V end was cut by 1 base, the J end by 1 base, with 10 bases between. The germline CDR1 and CDR2 sequences are SEHNR and FQNEAQ (reference sequence). The V and J genes are TRBV7-9 and TRBJ1-1; D is ambiguous. The sample consisted of CD4+ T cells from blood, taken before the transplant. The clonotype originates from a human donor who received a combined kidney and bone marrow transplant. The CDR3 DNA follows: TGTGCCAGCAGCTTAGTCGTCCTCGGGAACACTGAAGCTTTCTTT. It specifies CASSLVVLGNTEAFF.